This paragraph covers one TCR beta chain sequence. Study processing details: Reference gene primer amplification gave estimated nucleated cell counts. Assay used: immunoSEQ multiplex PCR; TCRdb lists only in-frame clones, some missing. The D gene and trimming were derived from the DNA, and the V and J assignments and clone size from that table. The repertoire holds under 200,000 clones, approximately 87% seen once, with 3% to 4% in the top ten. V gave up 5 bases and J gave up 0 bases; unmatched junction bases: 4. Germline V gene lookup returns CDR1 SGHVS and CDR2 FNYEAQ. The CDR3 runs 15 residues. This sample was included in a study of blood T cell repertoires in COVID-19. Study context: Acute-phase and convalescent COVID-19 samples originated in the United States, Italy and Spain. PBMCs, B-cell-depleted T cells, or T cells provided the cDNA or gDNA that made up the material.

This rearrangement joins TRBV7-6 to TRBJ2-7; 10 bases map to TRBD2. The TCR originated in a man in his late teens or twenties with active or convalescent COVID-19. The sequencing sample was made of peripheral blood. The DNA for the CDR3 is TGTGCCAGCAGCCCGTCTAGCGGGAGCTCCTACGAGCAGTACTTC. It codes for CASSPSSGSSYEQYF.